The 25 T cell receptor beta chains presented below share a single source sample, sequenced in a study of beta chain features in type 1 diabetes. The whole isolated RNA underwent reverse transcription, so sequencing captured expressed TCRB transcripts. The protocol was immunoSEQ multiplex PCR, while the TCRdb copy is restricted to in-frame clones and leaves out a portion. This sample has over 150,000 clones, with approximately 8.1% found just once. Sequenced material: central memory CD4+ T cells from blood. The receptors originated from a man aged 18 to 30 in good health.

The CDR3 DNA reads TGTGCCAGCAGCTTAACTAGCGGGCACTACAATGAGCAGTTCTTC. It translates to CASSLTSGHYNEQFF. This chain uses TRBV7-2 with TRBJ2-1, with 9 bases matching TRBD2. The germline gives CDR1 SGHTA, CDR2 FQGNSA. V lost 2 bases and J lost 3; bases outside the gene matches: 2. This CDR3 contains 15 residues.

CDR3 DNA: TGTGCCAGCAGACCGATGACAGGGTCGGTAGATACGCAGTATTTT. Protein sequence: CASRPMTGSVDTQYF. The rearrangement uses TRBV6-5 and TRBJ2-3; 7 positions agree with TRBD1. The CDR3 has 15 residues. After removal of 6 bases from V and 5 bases from J, the junction contained 11 bases not matched to a gene. CDR1 is MNHEY and CDR2 is SVGAGI in the germline V gene.

The table lists this clone with a few counts. This sequence joins TRBV11-2 and TRBJ1-1; 9 nucleotides align to TRBD1. The CDR3 runs 16 residues. CDR1 and CDR2 (germline): SGHAT, FQNNGV. The trim removed 5 bases at V and 4 bases at J, leaving 11 bases unmatched. Here the CDR3 DNA reads TGTGCCAGCAGCCCCCCGGGGGGACAGGGAGGCACTGAAGCTTTCTTT. It is translated as CASSPPGGQGGTEAFF.

The V gene is TRBV4-2, the J gene TRBJ2-1; TRBD2 matches at 10 bases. The CDR3 length is 17 residues. The germline V gene encodes CDR1 LGHNA and CDR2 YNFKEQ. V was clipped by 0 bases and J by 4 bases; unmatched bases: 6. The CDR3 here is CASSQDPQRGGYNEQFF. CDR3 nucleotides: TGTGCCAGCAGCCAAGATCCCCAGCGGGGGGGTTACAATGAGCAGTTCTTC.

This clone was observed many times. The chain is built from TRBV7-2 and TRBJ2-1; TRBD1 agrees at 7 bases. After removal of 5 bases from V and 12 bases from J, the junction contained 16 bases not matched to a gene. Germline CDR1 is SGHTA and CDR2 is FQGNSA. The CDR3 extends over 15 amino acids. CDR3 in amino acids: CASSVVGTAALGQFF. The CDR3 bases are TGTGCCAGCAGCGTGGTAGGGACAGCCGCCTTGGGGCAGTTCTTC.

This clone was seen many times. Other DNA sequences in this sample translate to the same CDR3. The rearrangement links TRBV7-2 to TRBJ2-7, with a possible D match to TRBD1 (6 bases). CDR1 is SGHTA and CDR2 is FQGNSA in the germline V gene. Trimming stripped 4 bases from V and 4 bases from J, with 8 bases between. This CDR3 region has 12 residues. CDR3 in DNA: TGTGCCAGCAGCTCACAGGGTTACGAGCAGTACTTC. Amino acids: CASSSQGYEQYF.

This clone appeared many times. The chain is built from TRBV11-3 and TRBJ2-2; tentative D call: TRBD1 (5 bases). Trimming pared 0 bases from V and 7 bases from J, leaving 6 bases between. This CDR3 spans 13 amino acids. Germline loops: CDR1 SGHNT, CDR2 YENEEA. Here the CDR3 reads CASSLEQGGELFF. The CDR3 coding sequence is TGTGCCAGCAGCTTAGAGCAGGGCGGGGAGCTGTTTTTT.

This clone has ten or more counts. J is TRBJ1-5 and V is TRBV30; TRBD1 matches 10 bases. The CDR3 is 12 residues long. Germline CDR1 reads GTSNPN; CDR2 reads SVGIG (reference sequence). V dropped 5 bases and J dropped 11; count of bases not matched to a gene: 6. Written as DNA, the CDR3 is TGTGCCTGGGGGACAGGGGAGCAGGCCCAGCATTTT. Its translation is CAWGTGEQAQHF.

This clone came up many times. The chain joins TRBV18 to TRBJ1-1; 7 nucleotides line up with TRBD1. In germline, CDR1 is KGHSH, CDR2 LQKENI. Trimming removed 5 bases from V and 0 bases from J; junction bases left unmatched: 15. CDR3 size: 18 residues. CDR3 loop: CASSSFPVGQAVNTEAFF. In nucleotides, the CDR3 is TGTGCCAGCTCATCCTTCCCCGTCGGACAGGCTGTGAACACTGAAGCTTTCTTT.

This clone was seen only a few times. This chain connects TRBV4-3 to TRBJ2-3; D gene ambiguous. The length of the CDR3 is 13 residues. Trimming pared 0 bases from V and 4 bases from J, leaving 5 bases between. Germline assignment: CDR1 LGHNA and CDR2 YSLEER. DNA for the CDR3: TGCGCCAGCAGCCAAGATCTTGCAGATACGCAGTATTTT. Its translation: CASSQDLADTQYF.

The chain joins TRBV5-1 to TRBJ2-6; D perhaps matches TRBD1 (5 bases). The germline CDR1 and CDR2 sequences are SGHRS and YFSETQ. V was pared by 3 bases and J by 12 bases, with 22 bases between. CDR3 size: 16 residues. CDR3 protein: CASSSPKGQGLPVLTF. DNA of the CDR3: TGCGCCAGCAGCTCGCCGAAGGGGCAGGGCCTCCCCGTCCTGACTTTC.

In this sample, this clone turned up many times. DNA of the CDR3: TGTGCCACCGAAACAGGGGGGGACATTCAGTACTTC. Protein sequence: CATETGGDIQYF. The rearrangement links TRBV28 to TRBJ2-4; TRBD1 is a possible D gene (8 bases). V was shortened by 10 bases and J by 8 bases, with 15 bases between the two germline ends. The CDR3 has 12 amino acids. Germline CDR1 and CDR2: MDHEN and SYDVKM.

The chain combines TRBV6-5 with TRBJ2-7; D uncertain. Germline CDR1 is MNHEY and CDR2 is SVGAGI. This CDR3 spans 13 amino acids. Between the trimmed V and J ends, which lost 2 bases and 3 bases, there was a span of 8 bases. CDR3 nucleotides: TGTGCCAGCAGTTACAACTTGAACTACGAGCAGTACTTC. It is translated as CASSYNLNYEQYF.

This clone has just a few counts. The chain couples TRBV11-2 to TRBJ2-3, with D possibly being TRBD1 (5 bases). The CDR3 sequence is 13 residues long. Germline V gene lookup returns CDR1 SGHAT and CDR2 FQNNGV. Trimming stripped 8 bases from V and 3 bases from J, with 12 bases between. CDR3 nucleotides: TGTGCCAGCGCGCTCAGGGAAACAGATACGCAGTATTTT. This sequence encodes CASALRETDTQYF.

The chain links TRBV19 to TRBJ1-2; no reliable D call. This CDR3 comprises 12 residues. V dropped 1 base and J dropped 8 bases, with 8 bases sitting between them. In germline, CDR1 is LNHDA, CDR2 SQIVND (reference sequence). This CDR3 reads CASSIAPVGYTF. In DNA form, the CDR3 reads TGTGCCAGTAGTATAGCCCCGGTCGGCTACACCTTC.

The chain is built from TRBV4-1 and TRBJ2-3; tentative D call: TRBD2 (6 bases). The germline V gene encodes CDR1 MGHRA and CDR2 YSYEKL. Trimming stripped 0 bases from V and 5 bases from J, with 27 bases between. The CDR3 runs 20 residues. This CDR3 reads CASSQDHFSGSTIFRDTQYF. The CDR3 nucleotides are TGCGCCAGCAGCCAAGACCACTTCAGCGGGTCGACGATCTTCCGAGATACGCAGTATTTT.

The chain couples TRBV5-6 to TRBJ2-4; TRBD1 agrees at 8 bases. The ends lost 3 bases at V and 0 bases at J; junction bases unmatched: 14. Germline CDR1 is SGHDT and CDR2 is YYEEEE. The CDR3 is 19 amino acids. CDR3 protein: CASSSQAIYRGIAKNIQYF. The CDR3 region has the DNA TGTGCCAGCAGCTCCCAGGCGATCTACAGGGGGATAGCCAAAAACATTCAGTACTTC. The variable domain in full, with the rest retrieved from reference TRBV5-6 and TRBJ2-4, is DAGVTQSPTHLIKTRGQQVTLRCSPKSGHDTVSWYQQALGQGPQFIFQYYEEEERQRGNFPDRFSGHQFPNYSSELNVNALLLGDSALYLCASSSQAIYRGIAKNIQYFGAGTRLSVL.

This clone was found a few times. The chain recombines TRBV6-1 with TRBJ2-7; D is perhaps TRBD1 (6 bases). This CDR3 comprises 15 residues. Trimming removed 3 bases at V and 2 bases at J, with 14 bases between. The V gene's germline CDR1 is MNHNS and CDR2 SASEGT. The chain's CDR3 is CASSETGGRAYEQYF. CDR3 coding DNA: TGTGCCAGCAGTGAGACAGGTGGTAGGGCCTACGAGCAGTACTTC.

This clone was picked up a small number of times. The chain uses TRBV7-2 and TRBJ1-4, with TRBD1 matching 9 bases. Germline trimming cut 5 bases from V and 8 bases from J; bases unmatched to any gene: 9. Germline loops: CDR1 SGHTA, CDR2 FQGNSA. The CDR3 has 15 residues. CDR3 protein: CASSARQGVEEKLFF. The CDR3 DNA reads TGTGCCAGCAGCGCCCGACAGGGGGTGGAGGAAAAACTGTTTTTT. The complete variable domain, with remaining parts taken from reference TRBV7-2 and TRBJ1-4, reads GAGVSQSPSNKVTEKGKDVELRCDPISGHTALYWYRQSLGQGLEFLIYFQGNSAPDKSGLPSDRFSAERTGGSVSTLTIQRTQQEDSAVYLCASSARQGVEEKLFFGSGTQLSVL.

The chain carries TRBV7-9 and TRBJ1-1; possibly TRBD1 for D (6 bases). The germline CDR1 and CDR2 sequences are SEHNR and FQNEAQ (reference sequence). This CDR3 spans 13 amino acids. The V end lost 5 bases, the J end lost 3 bases, and 10 bases lay between the germline ends. The CDR3 DNA reads as TGTGCCAGCAGCCCACAGGGTGACACTGAAGCTTTCTTT. Its translation: CASSPQGDTEAFF.

This clone was found a few times. The V and J genes are TRBV30 and TRBJ2-1; no clear D. Germline V gene lookup returns CDR1 GTSNPN and CDR2 SVGIG (reference sequence). V lost 0 bases to trimming and J lost 4 bases, with 7 bases between them. CDR3 length equals 13 residues. This chain's CDR3 is CAWSVNSYNEQFF. The CDR3 DNA follows: TGTGCCTGGAGTGTAAACAGTTACAATGAGCAGTTCTTC.

This sequence joins TRBV11-2 and TRBJ2-7, with D possibly being TRBD2 (5 bases). This CDR3 has 13 amino acids. Germline V CDR1 and CDR2: SGHAT, FQNNGV. Trimming pared 5 bases from V and 4 bases from J, leaving 12 bases between. The CDR3 loop reads CASSTGLTYEQYF. The CDR3 DNA is TGTGCCAGCAGCACTGGACTCACTTACGAGCAGTACTTC.

This clone was counted once. V gene TRBV7-9 combines with J gene TRBJ2-5, with D maybe TRBD1 (5 bases). This CDR3 comprises 14 residues. Germline V gives CDR1 SEHNR, CDR2 FQNEAQ (reference sequence). V was pared by 5 bases and J by 4 bases, with 14 bases between. The CDR3 region is CASSKPTVSETQYF. DNA for the CDR3: TGTGCCAGCAGCAAACCGACAGTTTCAGAGACCCAGTACTTC.

The gene calls are TRBV9 and TRBJ2-1, with D unclear. The CDR3 extends over 14 amino acids. Germline V CDR1 and CDR2: SGDLS, YYNGEE. Trimming took off 0 bases at V and 4 bases at J, with 8 bases between the two ends. The DNA for the CDR3 is TGTGCCAGCAGCGTAGTAGGAGCTTACAATGAGCAGTTCTTC. Translation: CASSVVGAYNEQFF. Full variable domain (remainder filled in from reference TRBV9 and TRBJ2-1): DSGVTQTPKHLITATGQRVTLRCSPRSGDLSVYWYQQSLDQGLQFLIQYYNGEERAKGNILERFSAQQFPDLHSELNLSSLELGDSALYFCASSVVGAYNEQFFGPGTRLTVL.

V and J are TRBV7-3 and TRBJ2-7; 10 positions agree with TRBD2. CDR1 and CDR2 (germline): SGHTA, FQGTGA. V dropped 2 bases and J dropped 2; count of bases not matched to a gene: 6. The CDR3 has 16 amino acids. CDR3: CASSLVSGRPPYEQYF. For the CDR3, the DNA is TGTGCCAGCAGCTTAGTTAGCGGGAGGCCCCCCTACGAGCAGTACTTC.